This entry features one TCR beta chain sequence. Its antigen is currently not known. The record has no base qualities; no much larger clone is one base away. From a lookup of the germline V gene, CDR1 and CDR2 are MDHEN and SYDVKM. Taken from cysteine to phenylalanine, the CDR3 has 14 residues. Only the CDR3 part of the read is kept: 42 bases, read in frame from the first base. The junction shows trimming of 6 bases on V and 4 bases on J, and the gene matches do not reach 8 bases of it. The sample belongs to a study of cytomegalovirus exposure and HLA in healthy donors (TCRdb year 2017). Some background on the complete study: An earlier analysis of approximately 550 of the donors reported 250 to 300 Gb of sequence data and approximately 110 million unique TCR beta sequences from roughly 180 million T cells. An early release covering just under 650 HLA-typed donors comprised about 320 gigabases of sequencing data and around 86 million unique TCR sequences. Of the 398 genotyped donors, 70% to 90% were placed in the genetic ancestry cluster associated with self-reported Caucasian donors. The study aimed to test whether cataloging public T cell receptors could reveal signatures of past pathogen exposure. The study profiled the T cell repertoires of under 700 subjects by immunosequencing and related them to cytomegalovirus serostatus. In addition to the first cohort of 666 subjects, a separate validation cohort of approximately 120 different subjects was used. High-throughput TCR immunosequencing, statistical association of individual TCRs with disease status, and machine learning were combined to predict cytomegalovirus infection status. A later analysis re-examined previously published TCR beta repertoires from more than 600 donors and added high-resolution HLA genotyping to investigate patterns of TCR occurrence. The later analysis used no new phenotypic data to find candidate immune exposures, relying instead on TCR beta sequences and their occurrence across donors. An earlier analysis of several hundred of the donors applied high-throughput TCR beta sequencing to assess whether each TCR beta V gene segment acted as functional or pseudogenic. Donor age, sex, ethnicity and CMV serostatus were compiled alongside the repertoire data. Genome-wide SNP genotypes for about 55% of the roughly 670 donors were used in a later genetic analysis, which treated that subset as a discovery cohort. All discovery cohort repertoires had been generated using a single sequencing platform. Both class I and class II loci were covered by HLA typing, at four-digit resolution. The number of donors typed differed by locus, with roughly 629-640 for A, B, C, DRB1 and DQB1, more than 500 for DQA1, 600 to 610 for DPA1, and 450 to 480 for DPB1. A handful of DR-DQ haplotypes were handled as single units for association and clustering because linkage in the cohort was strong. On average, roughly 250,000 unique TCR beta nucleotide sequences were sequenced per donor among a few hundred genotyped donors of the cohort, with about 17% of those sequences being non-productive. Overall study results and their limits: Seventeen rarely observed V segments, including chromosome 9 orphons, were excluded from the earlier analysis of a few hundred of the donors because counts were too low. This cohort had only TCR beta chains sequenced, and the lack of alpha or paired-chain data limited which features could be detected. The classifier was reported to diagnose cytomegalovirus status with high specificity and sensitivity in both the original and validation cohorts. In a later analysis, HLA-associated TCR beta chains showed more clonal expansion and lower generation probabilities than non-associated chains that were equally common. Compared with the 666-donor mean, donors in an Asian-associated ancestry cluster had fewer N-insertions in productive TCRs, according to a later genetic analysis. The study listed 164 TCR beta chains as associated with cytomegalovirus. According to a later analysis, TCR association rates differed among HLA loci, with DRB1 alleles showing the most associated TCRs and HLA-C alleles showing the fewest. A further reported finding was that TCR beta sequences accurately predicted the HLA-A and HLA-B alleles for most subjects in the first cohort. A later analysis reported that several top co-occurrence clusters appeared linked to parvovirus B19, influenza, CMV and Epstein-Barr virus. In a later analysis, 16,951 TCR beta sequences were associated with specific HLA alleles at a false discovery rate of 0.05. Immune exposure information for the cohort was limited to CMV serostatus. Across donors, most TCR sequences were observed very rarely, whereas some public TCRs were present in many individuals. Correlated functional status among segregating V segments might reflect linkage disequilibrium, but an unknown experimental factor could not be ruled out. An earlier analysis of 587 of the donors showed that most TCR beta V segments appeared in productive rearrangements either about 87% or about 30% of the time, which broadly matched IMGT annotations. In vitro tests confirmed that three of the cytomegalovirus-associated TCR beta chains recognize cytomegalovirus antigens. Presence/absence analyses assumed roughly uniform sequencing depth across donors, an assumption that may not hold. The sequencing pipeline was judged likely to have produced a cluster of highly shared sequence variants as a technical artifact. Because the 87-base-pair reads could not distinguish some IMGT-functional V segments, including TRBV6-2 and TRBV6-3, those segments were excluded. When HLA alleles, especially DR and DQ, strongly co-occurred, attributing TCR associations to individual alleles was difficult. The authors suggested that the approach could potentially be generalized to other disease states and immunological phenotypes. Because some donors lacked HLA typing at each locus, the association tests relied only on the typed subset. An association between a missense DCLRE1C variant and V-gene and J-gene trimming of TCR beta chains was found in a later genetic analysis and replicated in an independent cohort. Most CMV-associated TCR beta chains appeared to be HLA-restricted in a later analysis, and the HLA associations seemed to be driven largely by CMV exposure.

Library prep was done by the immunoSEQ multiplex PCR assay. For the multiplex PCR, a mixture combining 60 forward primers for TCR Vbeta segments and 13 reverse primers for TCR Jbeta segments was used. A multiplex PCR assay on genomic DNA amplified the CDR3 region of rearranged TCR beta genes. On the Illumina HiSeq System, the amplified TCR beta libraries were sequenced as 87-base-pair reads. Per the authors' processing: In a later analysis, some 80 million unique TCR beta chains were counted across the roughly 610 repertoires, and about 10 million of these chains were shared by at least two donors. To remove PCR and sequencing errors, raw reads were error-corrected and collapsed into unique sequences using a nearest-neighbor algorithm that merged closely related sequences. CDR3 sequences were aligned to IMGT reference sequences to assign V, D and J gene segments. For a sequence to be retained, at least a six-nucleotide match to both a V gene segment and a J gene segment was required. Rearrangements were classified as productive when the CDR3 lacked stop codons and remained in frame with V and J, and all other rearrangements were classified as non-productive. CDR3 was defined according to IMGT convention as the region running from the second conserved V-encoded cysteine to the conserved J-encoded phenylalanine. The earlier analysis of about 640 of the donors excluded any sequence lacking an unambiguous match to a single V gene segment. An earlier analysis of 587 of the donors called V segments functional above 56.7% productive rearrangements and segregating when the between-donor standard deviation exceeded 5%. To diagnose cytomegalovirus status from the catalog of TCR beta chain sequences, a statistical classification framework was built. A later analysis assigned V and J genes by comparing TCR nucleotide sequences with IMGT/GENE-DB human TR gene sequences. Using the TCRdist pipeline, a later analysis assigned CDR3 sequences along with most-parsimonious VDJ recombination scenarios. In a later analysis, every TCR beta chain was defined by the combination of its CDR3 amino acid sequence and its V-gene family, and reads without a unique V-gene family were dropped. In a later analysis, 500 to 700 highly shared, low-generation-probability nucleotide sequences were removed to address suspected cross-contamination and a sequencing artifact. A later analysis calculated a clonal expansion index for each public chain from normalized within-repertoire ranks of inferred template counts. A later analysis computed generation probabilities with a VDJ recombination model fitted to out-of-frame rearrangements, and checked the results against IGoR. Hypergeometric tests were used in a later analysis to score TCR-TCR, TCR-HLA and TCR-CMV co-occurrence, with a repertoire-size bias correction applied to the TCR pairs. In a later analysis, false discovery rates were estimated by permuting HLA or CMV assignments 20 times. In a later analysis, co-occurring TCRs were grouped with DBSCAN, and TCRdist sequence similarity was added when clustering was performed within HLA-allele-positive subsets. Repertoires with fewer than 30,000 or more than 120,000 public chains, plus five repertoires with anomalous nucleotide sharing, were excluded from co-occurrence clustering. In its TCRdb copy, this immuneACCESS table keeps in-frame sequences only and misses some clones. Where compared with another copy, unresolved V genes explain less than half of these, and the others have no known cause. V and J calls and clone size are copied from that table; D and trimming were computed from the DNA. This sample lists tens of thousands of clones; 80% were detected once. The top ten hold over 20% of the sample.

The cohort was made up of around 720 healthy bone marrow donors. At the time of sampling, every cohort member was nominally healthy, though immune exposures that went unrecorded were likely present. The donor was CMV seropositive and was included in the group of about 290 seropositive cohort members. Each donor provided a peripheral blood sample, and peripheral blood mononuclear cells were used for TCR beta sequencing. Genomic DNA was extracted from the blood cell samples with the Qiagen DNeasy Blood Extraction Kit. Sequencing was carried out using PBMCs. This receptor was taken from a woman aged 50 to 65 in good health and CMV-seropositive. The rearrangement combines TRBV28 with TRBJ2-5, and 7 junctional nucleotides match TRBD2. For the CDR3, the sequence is CASSPTGGGETQYF. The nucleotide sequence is TGTGCCAGCAGCCCCACTGGGGGGGGAGAGACCCAGTACTTC.